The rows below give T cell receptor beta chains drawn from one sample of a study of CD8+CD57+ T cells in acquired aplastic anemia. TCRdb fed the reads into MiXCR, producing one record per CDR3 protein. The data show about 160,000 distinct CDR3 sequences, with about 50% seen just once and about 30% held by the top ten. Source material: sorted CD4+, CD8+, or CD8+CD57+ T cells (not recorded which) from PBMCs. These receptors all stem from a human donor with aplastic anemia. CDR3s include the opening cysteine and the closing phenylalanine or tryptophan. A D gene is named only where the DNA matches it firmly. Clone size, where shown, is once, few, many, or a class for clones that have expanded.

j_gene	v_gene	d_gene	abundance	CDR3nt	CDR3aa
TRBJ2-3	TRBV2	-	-	TGTGCCAGCATCGGGAGAACGAGCACAGATACGCAGTATTTT	CASIGRTSTDTQYF
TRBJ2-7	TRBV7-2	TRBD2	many	TGTGCCACTCTAGCGGGAGGCCCCCCCTACGAGCAGTACTTC	CATLAGGPPYEQYF
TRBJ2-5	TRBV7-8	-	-	TGTGCCAGCAGTTCCCGATACAGGGAGACCCAGTACTTC	CASSSRYRETQYF
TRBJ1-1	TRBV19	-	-	TGTGCCAGTAGAGCAGCGGATCATGGTACTGAAGCTTTCTTT	CASRAADHGTEAFF
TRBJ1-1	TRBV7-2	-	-	TGTGCCAGCAGCTTACGCGGACCTGAAGCTTTCTTT	CASSLRGPEAFF
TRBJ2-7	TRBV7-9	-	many	TGTGCCAGCAGCCCGAGCGCCAGGCCGCAGGAGCAGTACTTC	CASSPSARPQEQYF
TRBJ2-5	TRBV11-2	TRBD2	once	TGTGCCAGCAGCTCGGGACTAGCGGGAGTATTAGAGACCCAGTACTTC	CASSSGLAGVLETQYF
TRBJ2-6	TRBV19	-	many	TGTGCCAGTAGTATACCCGGACCTTCTGGGGCCAACGTCCTGACTTTC	CASSIPGPSGANVLTF
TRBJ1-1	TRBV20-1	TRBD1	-	TGCAGTGCTAGGCAAAGACAGGGAAAGTTCGAAGCTTTCTTT	CSARQRQGKFEAFF
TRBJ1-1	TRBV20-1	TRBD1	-	TGCAGTGCCCACCAGGACAGGGAGTTCCCTGAAGCTTTCTTT	CSAHQDREFPEAFF
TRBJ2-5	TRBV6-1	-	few	TGTGCCAGCACCGCCTATTTCGGTCAAGAGACCCAGTACTTC	CASTAYFGQETQYF
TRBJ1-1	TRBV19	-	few	TGTGCCAGTAGTACCGGAAATGGGCCACATGAAGCTTTCTTT	CASSTGNGPHEAFF
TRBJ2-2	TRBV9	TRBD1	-	TGTGCCAGCAGCGTAGTTGGGACAGGGTCGGCCGGGGAGCTGTTTTTT	CASSVVGTGSAGELFF
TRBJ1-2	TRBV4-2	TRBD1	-	TGTGCCAGCAGCCAACTCTGGAGTGGGACAGGGGGTTATGGCTACACCTTC	CASSQLWSGTGGYGYTF
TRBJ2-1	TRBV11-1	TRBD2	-	TGTGCCAGCGGGATTAGCGGGGGGGCCGGAGAGCAGTTCTTC	CASGISGGAGEQFF
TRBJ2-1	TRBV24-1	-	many	TGTGCCACTCGACCCAGCTCCTACAATGAGCAGTTCTTC	CATRPSSYNEQFF
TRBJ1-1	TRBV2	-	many	TGTGCCAGCACCCGATGGGTCACTGAAGCTTTCTTT	CASTRWVTEAFF
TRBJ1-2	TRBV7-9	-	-	TGTGCCAGCAGCTTCACTAACTATGGCTACACCTTC	CASSFTNYGYTF
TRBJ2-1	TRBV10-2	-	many	TGCGCCAGCAGTGATTATATCTCCCCACCATGGAATGAGCAGTTCTTC	CASSDYISPPWNEQFF
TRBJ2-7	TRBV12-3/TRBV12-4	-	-	TGTGCCAGCAGTTTTGGGGGATCCTACGAGCAGTACTTC	CASSFGGSYEQYF
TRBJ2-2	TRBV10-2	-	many	TGCGCCAGCGGTCCCTGGTGGGGACAGAACACCGGGGAGCTGTTTTTT	CASGPWWGQNTGELFF
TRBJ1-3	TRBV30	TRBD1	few	TGTGCCTCCCAGGGGGCTGGAAACACCATATATTTT	CASQGAGNTIYF
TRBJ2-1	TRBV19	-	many	TGTGCCAGTAGTATCCAGGTTAGGACCTACAATGAGCAGTTCTTC	CASSIQVRTYNEQFF
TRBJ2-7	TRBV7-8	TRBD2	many	TGTGCCAGCAGCTTAGCGGAGGGACTAGCGGACTATACCTACGAGCAGTACTTC	CASSLAEGLADYTYEQYF
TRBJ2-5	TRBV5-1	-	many	TGCGCCAGCAGAGGGGGTCCGTCCGTCCAAGAGACCCAGTACTTC	CASRGGPSVQETQYF
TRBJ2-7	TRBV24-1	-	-	TGTGCCACTAGTGATAGAGGAGGGGGCCGATACGAGCAGTACTTC	CATSDRGGGRYEQYF
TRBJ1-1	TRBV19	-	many	TGTGCCAGTAGTATTCGGCCGCTCATGAACACTGAAGCTTTCTTT	CASSIRPLMNTEAFF
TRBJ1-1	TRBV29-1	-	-	TGCAGCGTTGAGGGGGGCCATAACACTGAAGCTTTCTTT	CSVEGGHNTEAFF
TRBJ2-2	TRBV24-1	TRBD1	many	TGTGCCACCAGTGATTCCTACCCTCTCGGACAGGGCCGAACCGGGGAGCTGTTTTTT	CATSDSYPLGQGRTGELFF
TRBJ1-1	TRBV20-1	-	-	TGCAGTGCTCCGCTCCGCGCAGGGCCTGAAGCTTTCTTT	CSAPLRAGPEAFF
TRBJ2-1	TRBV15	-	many	TGTGCCACCAGCAGAGATGTTTCAGGGTCCTACAATGAGCAGTTCTTC	CATSRDVSGSYNEQFF
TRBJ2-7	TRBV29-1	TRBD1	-	TGCAGCGTCGCCATTGGGACAGGGGTCTACGAGCAGTACTTC	CSVAIGTGVYEQYF
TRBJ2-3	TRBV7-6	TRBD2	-	TGTGCCAGCAGGGCTAGCGGGTTCACAGATACGCAGTATTTT	CASRASGFTDTQYF
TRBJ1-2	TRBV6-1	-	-	TGTGCCAGCAGTGAAGGAGTCGGTAGCGCTAACTATGGCTACACCTTC	CASSEGVGSANYGYTF
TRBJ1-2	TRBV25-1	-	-	TGTGCCAGCAGTGAATCAGAAAAGCTCTTCTATGGCTACACCTTC	CASSESEKLFYGYTF